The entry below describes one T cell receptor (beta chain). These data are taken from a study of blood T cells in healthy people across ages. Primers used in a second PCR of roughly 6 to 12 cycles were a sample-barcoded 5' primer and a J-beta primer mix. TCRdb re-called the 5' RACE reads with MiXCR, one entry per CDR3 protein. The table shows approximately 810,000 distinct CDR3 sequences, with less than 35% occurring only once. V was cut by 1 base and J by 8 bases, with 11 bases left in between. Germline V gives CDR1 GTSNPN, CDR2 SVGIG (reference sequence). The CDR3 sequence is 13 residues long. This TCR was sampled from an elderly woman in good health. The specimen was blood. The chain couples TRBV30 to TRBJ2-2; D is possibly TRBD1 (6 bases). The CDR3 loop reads CAWSGQAEGELFF. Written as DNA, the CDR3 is TGTGCCTGGAGTGGACAGGCGGAGGGGGAGCTGTTTTTT.